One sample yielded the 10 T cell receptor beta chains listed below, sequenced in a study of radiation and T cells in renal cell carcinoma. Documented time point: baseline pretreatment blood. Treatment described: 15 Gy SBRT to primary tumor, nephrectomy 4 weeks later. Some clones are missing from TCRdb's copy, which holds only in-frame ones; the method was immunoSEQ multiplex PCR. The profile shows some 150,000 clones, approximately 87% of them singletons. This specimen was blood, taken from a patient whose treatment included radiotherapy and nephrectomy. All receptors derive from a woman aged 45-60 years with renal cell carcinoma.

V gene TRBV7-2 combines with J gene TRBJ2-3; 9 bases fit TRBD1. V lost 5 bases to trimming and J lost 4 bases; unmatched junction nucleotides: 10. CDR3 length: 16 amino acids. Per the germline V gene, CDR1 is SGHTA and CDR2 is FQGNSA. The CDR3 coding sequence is TGTGCCAGCAGCACTAAACAGGGGGCGTTTTCAGATACGCAGTATTTT. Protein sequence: CASSTKQGAFSDTQYF.

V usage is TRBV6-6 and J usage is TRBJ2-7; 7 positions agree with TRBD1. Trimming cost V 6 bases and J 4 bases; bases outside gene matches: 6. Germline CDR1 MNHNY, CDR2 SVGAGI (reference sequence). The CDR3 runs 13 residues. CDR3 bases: TGTGCCAGCAGCCTGACAGGGAGTTACGAGCAGTACTTC. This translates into CASSLTGSYEQYF.

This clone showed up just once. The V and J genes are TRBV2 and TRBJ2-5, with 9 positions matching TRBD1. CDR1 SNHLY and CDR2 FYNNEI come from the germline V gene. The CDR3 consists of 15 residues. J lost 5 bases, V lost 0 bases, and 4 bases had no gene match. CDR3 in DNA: TGTGCCAGCAGTGAAGCGGGACAGGGATATGAGACCCAGTACTTC. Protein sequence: CASSEAGQGYETQYF.

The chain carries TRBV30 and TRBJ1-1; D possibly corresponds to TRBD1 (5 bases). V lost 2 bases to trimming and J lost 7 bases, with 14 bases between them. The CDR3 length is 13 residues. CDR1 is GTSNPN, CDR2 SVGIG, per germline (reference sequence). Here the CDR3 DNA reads TGTGCCTGGAGTACGAGACGGGACGGTGAAGCTTTCTTT. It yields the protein CAWSTRRDGEAFF.

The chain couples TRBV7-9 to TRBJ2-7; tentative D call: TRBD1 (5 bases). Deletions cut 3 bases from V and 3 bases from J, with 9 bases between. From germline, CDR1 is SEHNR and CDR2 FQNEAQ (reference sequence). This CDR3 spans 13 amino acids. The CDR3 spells CASSFDSYYEQYF. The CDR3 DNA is TGTGCCAGCAGCTTTGACAGCTACTACGAGCAGTACTTC.

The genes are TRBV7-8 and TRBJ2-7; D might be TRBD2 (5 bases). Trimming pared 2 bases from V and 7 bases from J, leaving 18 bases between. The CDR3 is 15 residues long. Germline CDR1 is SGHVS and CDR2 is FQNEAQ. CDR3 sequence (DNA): TGTGCCAGCAGCTTATCTTCGGGGTCAGAAGGGGAGCAGTACTTC. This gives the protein CASSLSSGSEGEQYF. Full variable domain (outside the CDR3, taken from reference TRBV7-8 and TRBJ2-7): GAGVSQSPRYKVAKRGQDVALRCDPISGHVSLFWYQQALGQGPEFLTYFQNEAQLDKSGLPSDRFFAERPEGSVSTLKIQRTQQEDSAVYLCASSLSSGSEGEQYFGPGTRLTVT.

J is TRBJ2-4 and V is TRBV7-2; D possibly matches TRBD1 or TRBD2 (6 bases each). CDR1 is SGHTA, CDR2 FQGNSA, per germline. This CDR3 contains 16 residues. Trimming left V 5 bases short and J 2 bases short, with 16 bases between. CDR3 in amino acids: CASSPVGGSPKNIQYF. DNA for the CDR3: TGTGCCAGCAGCCCAGTGGGGGGCTCACCCAAAAACATTCAGTACTTC.

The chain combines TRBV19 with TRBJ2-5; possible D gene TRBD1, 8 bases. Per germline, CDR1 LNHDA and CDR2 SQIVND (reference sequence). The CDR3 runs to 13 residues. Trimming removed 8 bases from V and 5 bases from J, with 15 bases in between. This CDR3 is CASGQGGLETQYF. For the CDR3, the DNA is TGTGCCAGTGGACAGGGAGGGTTGGAGACCCAGTACTTC.

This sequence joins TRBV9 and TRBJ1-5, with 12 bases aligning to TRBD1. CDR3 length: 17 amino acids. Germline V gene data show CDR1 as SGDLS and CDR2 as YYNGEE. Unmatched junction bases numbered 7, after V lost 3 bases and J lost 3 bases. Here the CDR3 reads CASSAGTGGKVNQPQHF. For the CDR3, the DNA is TGTGCCAGCAGCGCTGGGACAGGGGGCAAGGTCAATCAGCCCCAGCATTTT.

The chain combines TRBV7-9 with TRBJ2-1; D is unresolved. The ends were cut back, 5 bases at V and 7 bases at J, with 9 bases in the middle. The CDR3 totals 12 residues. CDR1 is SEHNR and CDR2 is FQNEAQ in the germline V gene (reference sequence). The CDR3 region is CASSHVANEQFF. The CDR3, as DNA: TGTGCCAGCAGCCACGTCGCGAATGAGCAGTTCTTC. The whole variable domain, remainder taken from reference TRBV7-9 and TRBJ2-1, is DTGVSQNPRHKITKRGQNVTFRCDPISEHNRLYWYRQTLGQGPEFLTYFQNEAQLEKSRLLSDRFSAERPKGSFSTLEIQRTEQGDSAMYLCASSHVANEQFFGPGTRLTVL.